This T cell receptor (beta chain) was captured in a study of T cell responses to AZD1222 COVID-19 vaccine. Study summary: Researchers grouped second doses given at about 4 or about 12 weeks into one pool.

TCRdb's copy holds only in-frame clones and misses some; the assay was immunoSEQ multiplex PCR. The sample holds more than 50,000 clones, roughly 90% seen once. CDR3 length: 17 residues. CDR1 KGHSH and CDR2 LQKENI come from the germline V gene. V was pared by 0 bases and J by 0 bases, with 13 bases between. The J gene is TRBJ2-3, the V gene TRBV18; D may be TRBD1 (7 bases). The clonotype originates from an adult in good health. Sequencing was performed on peripheral blood, taken on day 0 of AZD1222 vaccination. The CDR3 here is CASSPPPGGLSTDTQYF. DNA for the CDR3: TGTGCCAGCTCACCACCGCCAGGGGGACTTAGCACAGATACGCAGTATTTT.